This T cell receptor beta chain was observed in a study of blood T cell repertoires in COVID-19. Study-wide context: Specimens from acute and convalescent COVID-19 originated in the United States, Italy and Spain. In each case, the material was cDNA or gDNA derived from T cells, B-cell-depleted T cells, or PBMCs.

In the original analysis: Reference gene primer amplification yielded estimated nucleated cell counts. The method was immunoSEQ multiplex PCR; TCRdb's version includes in-frame clones alone and lacks a portion of them. That table is the source of V, J and clone size, and D and trimming were worked out from the DNA. The table lists 35,000 to 55,000 clones, over 80% of them singletons. This CDR3 is 13 amino acids long. Per the germline V gene, CDR1 is SGHNT and CDR2 is YYREEE (reference sequence). The V end lost 2 bases, the J end lost 6 bases, and 12 bases lay between the germline ends. Sequencing input: peripheral blood. The receptor's source is a human donor in a cohort sampled during active COVID-19. The genes are TRBV5-4 and TRBJ2-7; D is possibly TRBD1 (6 bases). The CDR3 region is CASSLGGASEQYF. The CDR3 DNA follows: TGTGCCAGCAGCTTAGGGGGAGCTAGCGAGCAGTACTTC.